This TCR beta chain was retrieved from a study of blood T cell repertoires in COVID-19. This CDR3 spans 14 amino acids. The germline CDR1 and CDR2 sequences are SEHNR and FQNEAQ (reference sequence). Trimming cost V 2 bases and J 5 bases, with 10 bases left between them. How the authors handled the data: Reference gene primer amplification yielded estimated nucleated cell counts. The method was immunoSEQ multiplex PCR; TCRdb's version includes in-frame clones alone and lacks a portion of them. That table supplies the V and J calls and clone size; D and trimming were determined from the DNA. The sample gives roughly 110,000 clones, roughly 90% of which show up once; under 5.5% is in the top ten.

This clonotype was sampled from a man between 35 and 55 years old with active or convalescent COVID-19. Sequenced material: peripheral blood. V gene TRBV7-9 combines with J gene TRBJ1-3, with D possibly matching TRBD1 (6 bases). CDR3 coding DNA: TGTGCCAGCAGCTTACAGGGGACCCGAAACACCATATATTTT. This gives the protein CASSLQGTRNTIYF.